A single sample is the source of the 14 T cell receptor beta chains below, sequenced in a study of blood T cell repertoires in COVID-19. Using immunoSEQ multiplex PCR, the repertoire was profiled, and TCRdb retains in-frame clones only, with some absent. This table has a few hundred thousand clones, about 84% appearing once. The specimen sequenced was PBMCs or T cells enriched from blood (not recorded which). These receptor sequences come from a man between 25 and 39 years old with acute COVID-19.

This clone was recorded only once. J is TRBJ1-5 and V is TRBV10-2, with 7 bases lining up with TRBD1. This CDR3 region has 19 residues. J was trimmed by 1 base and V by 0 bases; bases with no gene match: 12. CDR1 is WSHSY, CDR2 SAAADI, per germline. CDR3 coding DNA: TGCGCCAGCAGTGAGTCGGCCAGGGGGTTATCGAACAGCAATCAGCCCCAGCATTTT. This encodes CASSESARGLSNSNQPQHF.

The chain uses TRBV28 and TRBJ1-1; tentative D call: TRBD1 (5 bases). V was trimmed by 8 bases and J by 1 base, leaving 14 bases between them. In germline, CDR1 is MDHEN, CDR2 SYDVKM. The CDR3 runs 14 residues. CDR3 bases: TGTGCCAGCCCGCGGGGGAATGCGAACACTGAAGCTTTCTTT. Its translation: CASPRGNANTEAFF.

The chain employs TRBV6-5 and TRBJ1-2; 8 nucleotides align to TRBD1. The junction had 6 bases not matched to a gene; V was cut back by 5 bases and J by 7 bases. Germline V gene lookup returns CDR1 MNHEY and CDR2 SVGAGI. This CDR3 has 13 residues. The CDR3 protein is CASSLRDRPGYTF. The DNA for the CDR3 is TGTGCCAGCAGTCTCCGGGACAGGCCTGGCTACACCTTC.

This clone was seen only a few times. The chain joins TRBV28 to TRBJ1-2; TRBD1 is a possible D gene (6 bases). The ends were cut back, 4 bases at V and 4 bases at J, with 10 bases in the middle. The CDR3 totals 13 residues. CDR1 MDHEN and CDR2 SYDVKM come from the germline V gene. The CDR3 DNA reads TGTGCCAGCAGTTCCTTGGGGGCCTATGGCTACACCTTC. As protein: CASSSLGAYGYTF.

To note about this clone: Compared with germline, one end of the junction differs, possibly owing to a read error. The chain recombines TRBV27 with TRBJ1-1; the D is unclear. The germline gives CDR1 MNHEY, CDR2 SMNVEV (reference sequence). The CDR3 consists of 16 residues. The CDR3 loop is CASRLYRGSDDTEAFF. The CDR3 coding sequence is TGTGCCAGCAGGTTATATCGGGGATCCGACGACACTGAAGCTTTCTTT.

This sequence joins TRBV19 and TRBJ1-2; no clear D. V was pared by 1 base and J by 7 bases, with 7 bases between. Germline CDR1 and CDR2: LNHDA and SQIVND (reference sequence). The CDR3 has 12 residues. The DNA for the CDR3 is TGTGCCAGTAGTATAGTGATCGGTGGCTACACCTTC. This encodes CASSIVIGGYTF.

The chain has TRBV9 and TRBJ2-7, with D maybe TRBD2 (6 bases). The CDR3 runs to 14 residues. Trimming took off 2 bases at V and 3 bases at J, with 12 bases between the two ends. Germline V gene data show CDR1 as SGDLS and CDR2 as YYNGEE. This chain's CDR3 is CASSVELASYEQYF. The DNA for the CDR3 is TGTGCCAGCAGCGTGGAACTAGCTAGCTACGAGCAGTACTTC.

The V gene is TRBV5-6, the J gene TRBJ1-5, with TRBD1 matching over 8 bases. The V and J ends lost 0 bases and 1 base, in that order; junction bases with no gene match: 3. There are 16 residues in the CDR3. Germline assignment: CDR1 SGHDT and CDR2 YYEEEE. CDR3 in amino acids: CASSLDRGLSNQPQHF. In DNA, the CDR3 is TGTGCCAGCAGCTTGGACAGGGGGTTGAGCAATCAGCCCCAGCATTTT.

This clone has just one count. The CDR3 sequence is CASSPSPQLAGRNTDTQYF. CDR3 nucleotides: TGTGCCAGCAGTCCCTCCCCTCAATTAGCGGGGCGAAACACAGATACGCAGTATTTT. The gene calls are TRBV27 and TRBJ2-3; the match to TRBD2 covers 8 bases. With 5 bases clipped from V and 2 bases from J, the junction kept 18 bases outside the gene matches. This CDR3 is built from 19 residues. Germline CDR1 reads MNHEY; CDR2 reads SMNVEV (reference sequence).

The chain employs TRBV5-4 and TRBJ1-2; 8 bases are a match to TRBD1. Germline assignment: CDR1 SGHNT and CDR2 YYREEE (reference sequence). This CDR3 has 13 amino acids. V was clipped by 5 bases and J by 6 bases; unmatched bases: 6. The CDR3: CASRGTGSNGYTF. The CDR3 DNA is TGTGCCAGCAGGGGGACAGGTTCTAATGGCTACACCTTC.

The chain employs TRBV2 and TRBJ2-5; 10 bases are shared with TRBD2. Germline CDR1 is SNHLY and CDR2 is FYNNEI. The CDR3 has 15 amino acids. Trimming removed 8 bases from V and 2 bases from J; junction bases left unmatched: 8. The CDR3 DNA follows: TGTGCCAGCCTAAGGGCTAGCGGGAGTCAAGAGACCCAGTACTTC. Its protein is CASLRASGSQETQYF.

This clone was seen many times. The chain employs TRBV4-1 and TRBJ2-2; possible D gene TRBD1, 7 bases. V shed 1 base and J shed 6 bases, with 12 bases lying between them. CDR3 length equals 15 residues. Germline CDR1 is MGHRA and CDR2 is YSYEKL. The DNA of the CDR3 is TGCGCCAGCAGCCAAGTAGACAGGGAGGCCGGGGAGCTGTTTTTT. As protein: CASSQVDREAGELFF.

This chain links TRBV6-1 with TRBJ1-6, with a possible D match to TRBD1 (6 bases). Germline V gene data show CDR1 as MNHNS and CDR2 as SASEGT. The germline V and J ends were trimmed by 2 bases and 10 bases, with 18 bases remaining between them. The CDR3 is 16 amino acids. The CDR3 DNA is TGTGCCAGCAGTGAATTGAGAGGGGGTTTGGGGTCACCCCTCCACTTT. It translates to CASSELRGGLGSPLHF.

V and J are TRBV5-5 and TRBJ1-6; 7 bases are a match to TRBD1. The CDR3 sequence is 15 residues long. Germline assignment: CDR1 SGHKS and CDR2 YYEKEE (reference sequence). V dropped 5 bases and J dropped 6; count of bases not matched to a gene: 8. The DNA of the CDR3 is TGTGCCAGCAGTTTGTGGGGGGACAGTAATTCACCCCTCCACTTT. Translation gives CASSLWGDSNSPLHF. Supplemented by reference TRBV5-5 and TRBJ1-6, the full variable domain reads DAGVTQSPTHLIKTRGQQVTLRCSPISGHKSVSWYQQVLGQGPQFIFQYYEKEERGRGNFPDRFSARQFPNYSSELNVNALLLGDSALYLCASSLWGDSNSPLHFGNGTRLTVT.